A single sample is the source of the 20 T cell receptor beta chains below, sequenced in a study of CD8 T cells in Susac syndrome. cDNA came from around 0.5 to 1 ug RNA primed by random hexamers. TCRdb recomputed calls from the immunoSEQ multiplex PCR reads with MiXCR, one row per CDR3 protein. The table lists over 95,000 distinct CDR3 sequences, 80% to 95% of them singletons, with over 0.12% in the top ten. Material for sequencing was CD4+ T cells from PBMCs. Receptors were obtained from a human donor in good health.

V gene TRBV27 combines with J gene TRBJ2-3; no firm D call. Germline CDR1 and CDR2: MNHEY and SMNVEV (reference sequence). CDR3 length: 15 amino acids. Trimming left V 7 bases short and J 7 bases short, with 21 bases between. CDR3 DNA sequence: TGTGCCAGCATAGTACGTGGTAGCTTGGGGAATACGCAGTATTTT. This codes for CASIVRGSLGNTQYF.

CDR3 nucleotides: TGCGCCAGCAGCCAAGGGCAGACGGCCCCTGAAGCTTTCTTT. Its translation: CASSQGQTAPEAFF. J is TRBJ1-1 and V is TRBV4-1; no definite D call. The CDR3 is made up of 14 amino acids. V lost 1 base, J lost 6 bases, and 12 bases lay in between. Germline CDR1 MGHRA, CDR2 YSYEKL.

V is TRBV27 and J is TRBJ1-1, with 7 bases aligning to TRBD1. This CDR3 is built from 14 residues. CDR1 is MNHEY, CDR2 SMNVEV, per germline (reference sequence). V shed 4 bases and J 7 bases; nucleotides not matched to a gene: 9. CDR3 sequence (DNA): TGTGCCAGCAGTTACGGACAGGCCTCTCATGAAGCTTTCTTT. It yields the protein CASSYGQASHEAFF.

V usage is TRBV3-1 and J usage is TRBJ1-3; unclear D gene. V lost 1 base and J lost 0, with 7 bases in between. The germline V gene has CDR1 LGHDT and CDR2 YNNKEL (reference sequence). The CDR3 is 15 residues long. The CDR3 loop reads CASSQGKFSGNTIYF. For the CDR3, the DNA is TGTGCCAGCAGCCAAGGAAAGTTCTCTGGAAACACCATATATTTT. The variable domain in full, with the rest retrieved from reference TRBV3-1 and TRBJ1-3, is DTAVSQTPKYLVTQMGNDKSIKCEQNLGHDTMYWYKQDSKKFLKIMFSYNNKELIINETVPNRFSPKSPDKAHLNLHINSLELGDSAVYFCASSQGKFSGNTIYFGEGSWLTVV.

In DNA, the CDR3 is TGTGCCAGCAGCTTGGCCAATCTCGCGCTCGGGAATGAGCAGTTCTTC. Protein sequence: CASSLANLALGNEQFF. The V call is TRBV5-6, the J call TRBJ2-1; D gene ambiguous. The germline CDR1 and CDR2 sequences are SGHDT and YYEEEE. The CDR3 loop spans 16 amino acids. V lost 0 bases and J 7 bases, leaving 17 bases between the germline ends.

The V gene is TRBV7-7, the J gene TRBJ2-5, with TRBD2 matching over 7 bases. This CDR3 has 15 amino acids. Trimming took 2 bases from V and 4 from J; bases not matched to a gene: 7. CDR1 and CDR2 (germline): SSHAT, FNYEAQ (reference sequence). In DNA form, the CDR3 reads TGTGCCAGCAGCTTATCGTTGAGCGGGGCAGAGACCCAGTACTTC. Its translation is CASSLSLSGAETQYF.

V gene TRBV5-4 combines with J gene TRBJ1-1, with 8 bases matching TRBD1. CDR1 SGHNT and CDR2 YYREEE come from the germline V gene (reference sequence). The CDR3 consists of 19 residues. The V and J ends lost 1 base and 8 bases, in that order; junction bases with no gene match: 22. DNA for the CDR3: TGTGCCAGCAGCTTGAAGGAAGGATCCGAGACAGGGGACCCTTCCGAAGCTTTCTTT. Encoded protein: CASSLKEGSETGDPSEAFF.

The V and J genes are TRBV7-3 and TRBJ2-1, with D perhaps matching TRBD1 (6 bases). The CDR3 extends over 14 amino acids. The ends were cut back, 1 base at V and 6 bases at J, with 10 bases in the middle. Per germline, CDR1 SGHTA and CDR2 FQGTGA. CDR3 sequence reads: CASSLNSRGNEQFF. CDR3 in DNA: TGTGCCAGCAGCTTAAACTCCAGGGGCAATGAGCAGTTCTTC.

This chain links TRBV3-1 with TRBJ2-1; no firm D call. The CDR3 sequence is 14 residues long. V was trimmed by 2 bases and J by 2 bases, leaving 7 bases between them. The germline gives CDR1 LGHDT, CDR2 YNNKEL (reference sequence). DNA for the CDR3: TGTGCCAGCAGCCAAAGGAGCCCCTACAATGAGCAGTTCTTC. Translating it yields CASSQRSPYNEQFF.

The chain employs TRBV30 and TRBJ2-5, with D perhaps given as TRBD1 or TRBD2 (5 bases each). V shed 5 bases and J shed 5 bases, with 9 bases lying between them. There are 11 residues in the CDR3. Germline CDR1 GTSNPN, CDR2 SVGIG (reference sequence). The CDR3: CAWEGRETQYF. CDR3 coding DNA: TGTGCCTGGGAGGGGCGGGAGACCCAGTACTTC.

V usage is TRBV7-2 and J usage is TRBJ1-2, with D unresolved. Deletions cut 1 base from V and 1 base from J, with 1 base between. The CDR3 loop spans 12 amino acids. CDR1 is SGHTA, CDR2 FQGNSA, per germline. The CDR3 loop is CASSLDNYGYTF. The CDR3, as DNA: TGTGCCAGCAGCTTAGATAACTATGGCTACACCTTC.

The chain combines TRBV7-2 with TRBJ2-5; 8 nucleotides align to TRBD2. Germline trimming cut 8 bases from V and 4 bases from J; bases unmatched to any gene: 18. This CDR3 is built from 17 residues. Germline V CDR1 and CDR2: SGHTA, FQGNSA. CDR3 in DNA: TGTGCCAGCGCGGTTGGGAGCGGGAGTATCCTAAGAGAGACCCAGTACTTC. Amino acid sequence: CASAVGSGSILRETQYF.

The chain has TRBV7-2 and TRBJ2-3; 11 bases agree with TRBD2. Germline lookup yields CDR1 SGHTA and CDR2 FQGNSA. The CDR3 totals 15 residues. Unmatched junction bases numbered 10, after V lost 8 bases and J lost 6 bases. The CDR3 DNA sequence: TGTGCCAGCGCTTCTAGCGGGGGGCCCGGGGATACGCAGTATTTT. Protein product: CASASSGGPGDTQYF.

The V call is TRBV5-6, the J call TRBJ2-5, with D perhaps TRBD2 (7 bases). The V end was cut by 2 bases, the J end by 5 bases, with 16 bases between. CDR1 is SGHDT, CDR2 YYEEEE, per germline. This CDR3 has 15 residues. The CDR3 nucleotides read TGTGCCAGCAGCTTAAGTGGGGGGGCCGGGGAGACCCAGTACTTC. Translation gives CASSLSGGAGETQYF.

This clonotype is a singleton in its sample. The V gene is TRBV7-9, the J gene TRBJ1-5; D gene uncertain. Trimming removed 4 bases at V and 0 bases at J, with 10 bases between. The CDR3 totals 15 residues. Germline loops: CDR1 SEHNR, CDR2 FQNEAQ (reference sequence). The DNA of the CDR3 is TGTGCCAGCAGCTACGAGGGAACTAGCAATCAGCCCCAGCATTTT. It specifies CASSYEGTSNQPQHF.

The V call is TRBV3-1, the J call TRBJ1-1; no clear D. V was trimmed by 3 bases and J by 10 bases, leaving 12 bases between them. Looked up from germline, CDR1 is LGHDT and CDR2 is YNNKEL (reference sequence). The CDR3 spans 12 residues. This CDR3 reads CASSQGPTGAFF. The DNA of the CDR3 is TGTGCCAGCAGCCAGGGTCCCACCGGAGCTTTCTTT. The variable domain in full, completed from reference TRBV3-1 and TRBJ1-1, reads DTAVSQTPKYLVTQMGNDKSIKCEQNLGHDTMYWYKQDSKKFLKIMFSYNNKELIINETVPNRFSPKSPDKAHLNLHINSLELGDSAVYFCASSQGPTGAFFGQGTRLTVV.

The gene calls are TRBV28 and TRBJ1-1; no definite D call. Germline V gene data show CDR1 as MDHEN and CDR2 as SYDVKM. Trimming cost V 2 bases and J 5 bases, with 6 bases left between them. The length of the CDR3 is 12 residues. CDR3 protein: CASSLSRTEAFF. The CDR3 coding sequence is TGTGCCAGCAGTTTAAGCAGGACTGAAGCTTTCTTT.

The chain has TRBV20-1 and TRBJ2-3; D not certain. V lost 6 bases and J 0 bases, leaving 19 bases between the germline ends. Germline V gene data show CDR1 as DFQATT and CDR2 as SNEGSKA (reference sequence). There are 16 residues in the CDR3. This CDR3 is CSASSLIDLSTDTQYF. CDR3 sequence (DNA): TGCAGTGCCTCGTCCCTTATTGACCTAAGCACAGATACGCAGTATTTT.

The chain uses TRBV25-1 and TRBJ1-5; D uncertain. V was shortened by 3 bases and J by 0 bases, with 6 bases between the two germline ends. This CDR3 has 14 amino acids. Germline values: CDR1 MGHDK, CDR2 SYGVNS. The DNA of the CDR3 is TGTGCCAGCAGTGACCGGGGTAGCAATCAGCCCCAGCATTTT. Protein sequence: CASSDRGSNQPQHF.

The DNA for the CDR3 is TGTGCCACCCGAAACAGGGGATCCGAAGAGACCCAGTACTTC. It translates to CATRNRGSEETQYF. The chain uses TRBV19 and TRBJ2-5, with 7 positions matching TRBD1. Trimming cost V 10 bases and J 3 bases; bases outside gene matches: 11. The CDR3 contains 14 residues. Germline V gives CDR1 LNHDA, CDR2 SQIVND (reference sequence).